Below, 8 T cell receptor beta chains from the same sample are listed, as sequenced in a study of cytomegalovirus exposure and HLA in healthy donors. With 60 Vbeta and 13 Jbeta primers, the PCR was carried out. The repertoire was sequenced with immunoSEQ multiplex PCR; TCRdb's copy has only in-frame clones and lacks some. The data contain about 240,000 clones, 82% of them singletons. Material for sequencing was PBMCs. These receptor sequences come from a middle-aged woman in good health and CMV-seropositive.

This clone was seen only a few times. V is TRBV5-6 and J is TRBJ1-2; D is possibly TRBD1 (6 bases). The CDR3 totals 14 residues. Germline-derived CDR1 and CDR2 are SGHDT and YYEEEE. V shed 0 bases and J shed 3 bases, with 9 bases lying between them. The CDR3: CASSLDQGHYGYTF. DNA of the CDR3: TGTGCCAGCAGCTTGGACCAGGGGCACTATGGCTACACCTTC.

The chain joins TRBV7-3 to TRBJ1-1, with 8 bases fitting TRBD1. Germline CDR1 SGHTA, CDR2 FQGTGA. After removal of 4 bases from V and 10 bases from J, the junction contained 8 bases not matched to a gene. This CDR3 is built from 13 residues. CDR3 amino acids: CASSSDRGGIAFF. The CDR3 coding sequence is TGTGCCAGCAGCTCCGACAGGGGAGGAATAGCTTTCTTT.

The V and J genes are TRBV4-3 and TRBJ2-6; TRBD1 matches at 9 bases. J lost 1 base, V lost 8 bases, and 12 bases had no gene match. Per the germline V gene, CDR1 is LGHNA and CDR2 is YSLEER. The CDR3 totals 18 residues. This chain's CDR3 is CASGRSGQGRSGANVLTF. The CDR3 region has the DNA TGCGCCAGCGGGCGTTCAGGACAGGGGAGGTCTGGGGCCAACGTCCTGACTTTC.

This clone showed up just once. V usage is TRBV7-2 and J usage is TRBJ1-4; D not resolved. This CDR3 is 13 amino acids long. Trimming stripped 3 bases from V and 6 bases from J, with 8 bases between. Germline V gene data show CDR1 as SGHTA and CDR2 as FQGNSA. For the CDR3, the DNA is TGTGCCAGCAGCTTGCTCCGGGATGAAAAACTGTTTTTT. It codes for CASSLLRDEKLFF.

CDR3 sequence reads: CASREGQGGDEQYF. The CDR3 DNA sequence: TGTGCCAGTAGGGAGGGACAGGGAGGCGACGAGCAGTACTTC. The chain has TRBV19 and TRBJ2-7, with 9 positions matching TRBD1. The trim removed 6 bases at V and 5 bases at J, leaving 8 bases unmatched. The CDR3 consists of 14 residues. The germline V gene has CDR1 LNHDA and CDR2 SQIVND (reference sequence).

The chain has TRBV7-9 and TRBJ2-3, with 7 positions matching TRBD1. CDR3 length: 17 residues. Germline values: CDR1 SEHNR, CDR2 FQNEAQ (reference sequence). With V trimmed by 3 bases and J by 3 bases, 12 bases remained unmatched. The CDR3 here is CASSFVTGRFRTDTQYF. CDR3 coding DNA: TGTGCCAGCAGCTTTGTGACAGGGCGATTTAGAACAGATACGCAGTATTTT.

V gene TRBV7-2 combines with J gene TRBJ2-7; a possible D gene is TRBD2 (5 bases). V was shortened by 4 bases and J by 4 bases, with 8 bases between the two germline ends. Looked up from germline, CDR1 is SGHTA and CDR2 is FQGNSA. The CDR3 contains 12 residues. The DNA for the CDR3 is TGTGCCAGCAGCTCCGGGGTTTACGAGCAGTACTTC. It codes for CASSSGVYEQYF.

The chain employs TRBV5-6 and TRBJ2-2; 10 nucleotides line up with TRBD1. After removal of 5 bases from V and 6 bases from J, the junction contained 7 bases not matched to a gene. Germline loops: CDR1 SGHDT, CDR2 YYEEEE. This CDR3 has 15 residues. DNA of the CDR3: TGTGCCAGCAGGTCGACAGGGGGCGCTTCCGGGGAGCTGTTTTTT. It translates to CASRSTGGASGELFF.